The sequence of this TCR beta chain was determined in a study of T cells in Graves' hyperthyroidism and ophthalmopathy. This clonotype showed up many times. Its antigen is still unknown. Hyperthyroidism was newly diagnosed in patients aged 18 to 65 (duration under 2 months). Each diagnosis drew on symptoms, thyroxine, TRAb, thyroid ultrasound and orbital computed tomography findings. This sample holds PBMCs from about 9.3 ml fresh peripheral blood. Whole-study results and caveats: Stable hyperthyroidism was separated from ophthalmopathy by a model based on 13 V-J features.

Researchers took RNA transcripts and amplified the TCR beta CDR3 regions from them. First-round RT-PCR of the TCR CDR3 relied on the HTBI primer set. MiXCR, applied by TCRdb to the multiplex PCR reads, yields one record per CDR3 protein. The table shows 350,000 to 400,000 distinct CDR3 sequences, with 14% occurring only once. The source material was blood. The TCR sequence derives from a woman between 55 and 75 years old with Graves' hyperthyroidism.

In DNA, the CDR3 is TGTGCCACCTTAGGAGGGGAGACCCAGTACTTC. Translation: CATLGGETQYF. This chain uses TRBV10-3 with TRBJ2-5, with D maybe TRBD2 (6 bases). Germline CDR1 ENHRY, CDR2 SYGVKD. The germline V and J ends were trimmed by 10 bases and 5 bases, with 11 bases remaining between them. The CDR3 is 11 residues long.